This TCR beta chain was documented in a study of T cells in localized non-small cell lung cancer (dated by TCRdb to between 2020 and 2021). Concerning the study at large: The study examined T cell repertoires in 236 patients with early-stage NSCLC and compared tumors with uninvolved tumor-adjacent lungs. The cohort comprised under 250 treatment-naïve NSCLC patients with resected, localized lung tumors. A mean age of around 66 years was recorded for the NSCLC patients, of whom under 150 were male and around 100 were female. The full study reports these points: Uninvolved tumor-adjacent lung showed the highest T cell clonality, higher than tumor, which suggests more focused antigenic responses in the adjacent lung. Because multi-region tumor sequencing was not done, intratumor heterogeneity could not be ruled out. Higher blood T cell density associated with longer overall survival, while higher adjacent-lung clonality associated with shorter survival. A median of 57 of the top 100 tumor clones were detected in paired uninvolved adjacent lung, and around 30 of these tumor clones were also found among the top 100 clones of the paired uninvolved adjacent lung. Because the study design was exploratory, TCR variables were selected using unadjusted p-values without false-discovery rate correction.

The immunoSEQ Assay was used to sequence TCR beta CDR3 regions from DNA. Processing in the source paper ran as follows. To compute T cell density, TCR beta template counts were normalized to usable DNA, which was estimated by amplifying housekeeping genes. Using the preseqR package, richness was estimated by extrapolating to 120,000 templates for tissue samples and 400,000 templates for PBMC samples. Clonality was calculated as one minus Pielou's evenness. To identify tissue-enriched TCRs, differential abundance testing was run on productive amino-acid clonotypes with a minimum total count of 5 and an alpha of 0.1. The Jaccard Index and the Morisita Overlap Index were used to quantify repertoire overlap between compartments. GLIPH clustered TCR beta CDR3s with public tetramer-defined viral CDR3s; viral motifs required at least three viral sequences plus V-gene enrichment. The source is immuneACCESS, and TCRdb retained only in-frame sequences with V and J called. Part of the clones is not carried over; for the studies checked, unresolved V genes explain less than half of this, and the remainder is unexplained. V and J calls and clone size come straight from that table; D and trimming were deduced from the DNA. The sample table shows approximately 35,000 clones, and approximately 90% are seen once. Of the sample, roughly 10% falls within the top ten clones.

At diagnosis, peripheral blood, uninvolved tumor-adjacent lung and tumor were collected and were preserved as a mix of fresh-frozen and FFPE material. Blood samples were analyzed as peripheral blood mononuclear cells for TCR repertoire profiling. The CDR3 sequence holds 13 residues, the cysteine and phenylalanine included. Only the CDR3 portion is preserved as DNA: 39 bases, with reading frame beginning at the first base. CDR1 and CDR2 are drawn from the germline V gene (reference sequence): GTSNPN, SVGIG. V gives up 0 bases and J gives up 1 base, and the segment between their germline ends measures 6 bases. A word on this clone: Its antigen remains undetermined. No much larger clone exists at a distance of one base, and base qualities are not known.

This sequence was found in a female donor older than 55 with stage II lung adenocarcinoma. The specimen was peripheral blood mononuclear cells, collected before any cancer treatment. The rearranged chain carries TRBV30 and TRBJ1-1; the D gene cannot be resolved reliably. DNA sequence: TGTGCCTGGAGTGTAGGTGGGAACACTGAAGCTTTCTTT. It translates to CAWSVGGNTEAFF.